Listed here are 5 T cell receptor beta chains from one sample, sequenced in a study of blood T cells in healthy people across ages. Combining a sample-barcoded 5' primer with a J-beta primer mix, a second PCR ran for roughly 7 to 11 cycles. TCRdb used MiXCR to reprocess the 5' RACE reads, holding one entry per CDR3 protein. Among approximately 2,000,000 distinct CDR3 sequences, more than 35% were seen once, and the ten largest hold roughly 23%. Sequencing input: blood. These receptor sequences come from a human donor in good health.

This chain uses TRBV6-5 with TRBJ2-6; the match to TRBD1 covers 7 bases. The CDR3 extends over 16 amino acids. CDR1 is MNHEY and CDR2 is SVGAGI in the germline V gene. Trimming took 6 bases from V and 0 from J; bases not matched to a gene: 5. In nucleotides, the CDR3 is TGTGCCAGCAGAGATACAGGGGTCTCTGGGGCCAACGTCCTGACTTTC. Its translation is CASRDTGVSGANVLTF.

Turning to this clonotype: Being one base from a much bigger clone, this may be a read error. The rearrangement links TRBV20-1 to TRBJ1-2; D gene uncertain. The CDR3 length is 14 residues. Germline-derived CDR1 and CDR2 are DFQATT and SNEGSKA (reference sequence). CDR3 coding DNA: TGCAATGCTAGTTTGCGTGGTTTGGCAAAGGGCTACACCTTC. This sequence encodes CNASLRGLAKGYTF.

This clonotype was seen a handful of times. The chain joins TRBV12-3 or TRBV12-4 to TRBJ2-1, with 14 positions matching TRBD2. J was trimmed by 8 bases and V by 6 bases; bases with no gene match: 12. There are 17 residues in the CDR3. For the CDR3, the DNA is TGTGCCAGCAGCCCAGGACTAGCGGGGGGCTCTTTGGATGAGCAGTTCTTC. Its protein is CASSPGLAGGSLDEQFF.

The chain is built from TRBV7-2 and TRBJ1-2; no definite D call. Germline loops: CDR1 SGHTA, CDR2 FQGNSA. The CDR3 loop spans 13 amino acids. The V gene lost 2 bases and the J gene lost 1 base, with 5 bases spanning the gap. CDR3 protein: CASSLPSNYGYTF. CDR3 sequence (DNA): TGTGCCAGCAGCTTACCCAGTAACTATGGCTACACCTTC.

Ten or more counts support this clonotype. V gene TRBV4-2 combines with J gene TRBJ2-6; TRBD2 matches at 7 bases. The V gene's germline CDR1 is LGHNA and CDR2 YNFKEQ. The CDR3 runs 17 residues. Trimming cost V 4 bases and J 2 bases; bases outside gene matches: 8. DNA for the CDR3: TGTGCCAGCAGCCTCCCTTGGGAGGGTGCTGGGGCCAACGTCCTGACTTTC. Its protein is CASSLPWEGAGANVLTF.